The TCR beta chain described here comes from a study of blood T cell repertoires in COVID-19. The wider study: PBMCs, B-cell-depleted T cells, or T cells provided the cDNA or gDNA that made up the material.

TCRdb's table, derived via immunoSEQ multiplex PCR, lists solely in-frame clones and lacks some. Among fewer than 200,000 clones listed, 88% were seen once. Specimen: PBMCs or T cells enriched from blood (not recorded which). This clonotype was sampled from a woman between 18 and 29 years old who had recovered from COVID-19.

This chain's CDR3 is CASSLTSGGPTRKTQYF. CDR3 bases: TGTGCCAGCAGCCTAACATCGGGAGGGCCAACAAGGAAGACCCAGTACTTC. This chain connects TRBV7-9 to TRBJ2-5; 8 nucleotides match TRBD2. With 5 bases clipped from V and 6 bases from J, the junction kept 17 bases outside the gene matches. Germline-derived CDR1 and CDR2 are SEHNR and FQNEAQ (reference sequence). This CDR3 comprises 17 residues.